This T cell receptor (beta chain) was found in a study of Ad26.COV2.S vaccination and SARS-CoV-2 variants. Looking at the study overall: Ad26.COV2.S shots went into the muscle once or twice, 56 days apart. Notes on the study in general: After vaccination, substantial breadth of spike-specific CD8+ and CD4+ responses was reported. Vaccinees showed greater spike-specific TCR breadth than placebo recipients.

Measured with immunoSEQ multiplex PCR; TCRdb has only the in-frame clones, and not every one. Of around 450,000 clones in the sample, more than 80% were seen once. Regarding this clone: Its antigen is not identified.

Treatment given: some 20 received Ad26.COV2.S at low or high dose, single or two shots; about five received placebo; per-sample allocation not given. Day 63 following the first vaccine or placebo injection was when the samples were taken. The specimen was peripheral blood, collected in a trial of Ad26.COV2.S vaccine versus placebo. The sequence was obtained from a person between 18 and 65 years old who received the Ad26.COV2.S COVID-19 vaccine or a placebo.

CDR3 in DNA: TGTGCCAGCAGTGGGACTAGCGGGACCGGGGAGCTGTTTTTT. The encoded protein is CASSGTSGTGELFF. This chain uses TRBV27 with TRBJ2-2, with 12 positions matching TRBD2. V dropped 5 bases and J dropped 5; count of bases not matched to a gene: 0. Germline assignment: CDR1 MNHEY and CDR2 SMNVEV (reference sequence). This CDR3 region has 14 residues.